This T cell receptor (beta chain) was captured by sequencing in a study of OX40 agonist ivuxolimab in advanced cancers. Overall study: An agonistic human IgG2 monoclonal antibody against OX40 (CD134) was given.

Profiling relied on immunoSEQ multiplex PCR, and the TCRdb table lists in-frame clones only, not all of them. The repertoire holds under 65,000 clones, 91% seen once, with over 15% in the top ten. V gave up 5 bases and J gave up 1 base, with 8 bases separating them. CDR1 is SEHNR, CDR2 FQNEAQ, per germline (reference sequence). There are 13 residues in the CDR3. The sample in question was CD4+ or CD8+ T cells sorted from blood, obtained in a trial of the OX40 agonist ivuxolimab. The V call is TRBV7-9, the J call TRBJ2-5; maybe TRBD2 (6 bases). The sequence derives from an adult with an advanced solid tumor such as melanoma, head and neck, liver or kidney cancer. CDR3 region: CASSPGGQETQYF. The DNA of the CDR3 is TGTGCCAGCAGCCCCGGGGGCCAAGAGACCCAGTACTTC.